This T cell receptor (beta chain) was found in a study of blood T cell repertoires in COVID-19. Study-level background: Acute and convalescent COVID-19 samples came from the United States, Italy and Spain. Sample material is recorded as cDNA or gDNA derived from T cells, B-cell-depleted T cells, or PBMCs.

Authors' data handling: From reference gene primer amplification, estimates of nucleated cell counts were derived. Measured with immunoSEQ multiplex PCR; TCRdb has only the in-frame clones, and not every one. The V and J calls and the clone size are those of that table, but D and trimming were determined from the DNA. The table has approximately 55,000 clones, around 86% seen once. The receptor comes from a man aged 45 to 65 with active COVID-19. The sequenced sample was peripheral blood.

The CDR3 is CASSPGQGMGEAFF. In DNA, the CDR3 is TGTGCCAGCTCACCGGGACAGGGAATGGGTGAAGCTTTCTTT. V gene TRBV18 combines with J gene TRBJ1-1; 9 nucleotides match TRBD1. CDR1 KGHSH and CDR2 LQKENI come from the germline V gene. V was pared by 3 bases and J by 7 bases, with 6 bases of the junction left unmatched. This CDR3 spans 14 amino acids.